The rows below give T cell receptor beta chains drawn from one sample of a study of blood T cell repertoires in COVID-19. Assay used: immunoSEQ multiplex PCR; TCRdb lists only in-frame clones, some missing. The sample holds about 170,000 clones, approximately 79% seen once. The sample taken for sequencing was peripheral blood. These receptors came from an elderly woman with acute or convalescent COVID-19. The CDR3 runs from the conserved cysteine through the conserved F or W. D genes are given only for firm matches. Some rows have no size entry. The others give once, few or many, or a class for an expanded clone.

TRBJ2-1,TRBV28,few,19,TRBD2,CASSFYSGTPVSSYNEQFF,TGTGCCAGCAGTTTTTACAGCGGGACTCCAGTCAGCTCCTACAATGAGCAGTTCTTC
TRBJ2-2,TRBV6-2/TRBV6-3,-,15,TRBD2,CASSLGLAESGELFF,TGTGCCAGCAGTTTGGGACTAGCGGAATCCGGGGAGCTGTTTTTT
TRBJ2-1,TRBV10-3,-,15,TRBD2,CAIREGLAGNNEQFF,TGTGCCATCAGGGAGGGACTAGCGGGAAACAATGAGCAGTTCTTC
TRBJ2-2,TRBV11-2,-,15,TRBD2,CASSFPTSGTGELFF,TGTGCCAGCAGCTTTCCAACTAGCGGGACCGGGGAGCTGTTTTTT
TRBJ1-2,TRBV28,once,14,TRBD1,CASSQPGQTYGYTF,TGTGCCAGCAGCCAACCGGGACAGACTTATGGCTACACCTTC
TRBJ2-3,TRBV6-6,few,15,TRBD2,CAARGTSGSTDTQYF,TGTGCCGCTCGGGGGACTAGCGGGAGCACAGATACGCAGTATTTT
TRBJ2-5,TRBV5-4,-,14,TRBD1,CASSLAGTGETQYF,TGTGCCAGCAGCTTGGCCGGGACAGGGGAGACCCAGTACTTC
TRBJ2-3,TRBV3-1/TRBV3-2,few,15,TRBD2,CASSQAGGYTDTQYF,TGTGCCAGCAGCCAAGCGGGAGGATACACAGATACGCAGTATTTT
TRBJ2-1,TRBV5-1,-,14,TRBD2,CASSGQGGVNEQFF,TGCGCCAGCAGTGGGCAGGGAGGGGTCAATGAGCAGTTCTTC
TRBJ2-2,TRBV6-5,once,15,TRBD1,CASSSLQGVPGELFF,TGTGCCAGCAGCTCCCTACAGGGGGTGCCCGGGGAGCTGTTTTTT
TRBJ2-1,TRBV15,-,12,-,CATSRVNNEQFF,TGTGCCACCAGCAGAGTAAACAATGAGCAGTTCTTC
TRBJ2-7,TRBV7-6,-,15,-,CASSPQGLGSYEQYF,TGTGCCAGCAGCCCGCAGGGTCTCGGGTCCTACGAGCAGTACTTC
TRBJ2-1,TRBV6-5,-,15,TRBD2,CASRPGLAAYNEQFF,TGTGCCAGCAGGCCGGGACTAGCAGCTTACAATGAGCAGTTCTTC
TRBJ1-4,TRBV5-1,-,16,-,CASSPGIQATNEKLFF,TGCGCCAGCAGCCCCGGGATCCAGGCAACTAATGAAAAACTGTTTTTT
TRBJ2-7,TRBV6-9,-,15,-,CASSYDRKRAYEQYF,TGTGCCAGCAGTTATGATCGGAAGAGGGCCTACGAGCAGTACTTC
TRBJ2-1,TRBV7-8,-,17,TRBD2,CASSLVVGGSRYNEQFF,TGTGCCAGCAGCTTAGTGGTAGGCGGGAGTAGGTACAATGAGCAGTTCTTC
TRBJ2-1,TRBV28,few,14,TRBD1,CASSLIQGNGVQFF,TGTGCCAGCAGTTTAATACAGGGGAATGGCGTGCAGTTCTTC
TRBJ2-1,TRBV7-2,few,15,-,CASSLWGTGNYEQFF,TGTGCCAGCAGCTTATGGGGAACAGGGAACTATGAGCAGTTCTTC
TRBJ1-1,TRBV30,many,12,-,CAWSRENTEAFF,TGTGCCTGGAGCCGGGAGAACACTGAAGCTTTCTTT
TRBJ2-1,TRBV12-3/TRBV12-4,-,13,-,CASSLSLAGEQFF,TGTGCCAGCAGTTTATCTCTAGCCGGGGAGCAGTTCTTC
TRBJ1-5,TRBV19,once,16,TRBD1,CASSDRGQESNQPQHF,TGTGCCAGTAGCGATAGGGGACAGGAAAGCAATCAGCCCCAGCATTTT
TRBJ2-3,TRBV18,-,15,-,CASSPSEGTVDTQYF,TGTGCCAGCTCACCCTCTGAGGGAACGGTGGATACGCAGTATTTT
TRBJ1-4,TRBV2,-,13,-,CASCEGTNEKLFF,TGTGCCAGCTGCGAGGGAACTAATGAAAAACTGTTTTTT
TRBJ2-5,TRBV15,once,17,TRBD2,CATSREESGRGPETQYF,TGTGCCACCAGCAGAGAAGAAAGCGGGAGAGGGCCAGAGACCCAGTACTTC
TRBJ2-2,TRBV12-3/TRBV12-4,-,13,-,CASTTTNTGELFF,TGTGCCAGCACCACCACTAACACCGGGGAGCTGTTTTTT
TRBJ1-2,TRBV2,-,13,TRBD1,CASSDSRGSGYTF,TGTGCCAGCAGTGATAGCAGGGGGAGCGGCTACACCTTC
TRBJ1-6,TRBV15,-,15,TRBD1,CATSRQGARDSPLHF,TGTGCCACCAGCAGACAGGGGGCGCGTGATTCACCCCTCCACTTT
TRBJ1-3,TRBV10-3,few,14,TRBD1,CAISPDLTGVAIYF,TGTGCCATCAGCCCCGATCTGACAGGGGTAGCCATATATTTT
TRBJ1-2,TRBV3-1/TRBV3-2,-,15,-,CASSQVIGLNYGYTF,TGTGCCAGCAGCCAAGTGATCGGTCTTAACTATGGCTACACCTTC
TRBJ2-1,TRBV2,-,19,TRBD1,CASTRGSGGADRVRDEQFF,TGTGCCAGCACACGTGGGTCAGGGGGCGCAGATAGGGTACGGGATGAGCAGTTCTTC
TRBJ2-5,TRBV12-3/TRBV12-4,-,13,TRBD2,CASSPAGTETQYF,TGTGCCAGCAGCCCAGCGGGGACAGAGACCCAGTACTTC
TRBJ2-1,TRBV27,few,15,TRBD2,CASKPISGKYNEQFF,TGTGCCAGCAAACCAATTAGCGGGAAATACAATGAGCAGTTCTTC
TRBJ2-7,TRBV10-2,-,15,-,CASSEAGWKIYEQYF,TGCGCCAGCAGTGAGGCAGGGTGGAAGATCTACGAGCAGTACTTC
TRBJ2-5,TRBV12-3/TRBV12-4,once,12,-,CASRGQGETQYF,TGTGCCAGCAGGGGGCAGGGGGAGACCCAGTACTTC
TRBJ2-7,TRBV27,-,14,-,CASSFYGYSYEQYF,TGTGCCAGCAGTTTTTACGGGTACTCCTACGAGCAGTACTTC
TRBJ2-1,TRBV6-5,few,15,-,CASSYAGRGWYEQFF,TGTGCCAGCAGTTACGCGGGACGTGGGTGGTATGAGCAGTTCTTC
TRBJ2-1,TRBV3-1/TRBV3-2,-,13,-,CASSPNTYNEQFF,TGTGCCAGCAGCCCCAACACCTACAATGAGCAGTTCTTC
TRBJ2-7,TRBV30,-,14,TRBD1,CAWSWDRSMGEQYF,TGTGCCTGGAGCTGGGACAGGTCAATGGGGGAGCAGTACTTC
TRBJ2-2,TRBV5-1,-,15,-,CASSNQGSDTGELFF,TGCGCCAGCAGCAATCAGGGGTCGGACACCGGGGAGCTGTTTTTT
TRBJ2-7,TRBV27,-,16,-,CASSSPAAGTSYEQYF,TGTGCCAGCAGTTCACCCGCCGCGGGGACCTCCTACGAGCAGTACTTC
TRBJ1-2,TRBV27,-,14,TRBD1,CASSSTGVAYGYTF,TGTGCCAGCAGTTCCACAGGGGTAGCCTATGGCTACACCTTC
TRBJ1-1,TRBV19,-,16,-,CASTTSGRPLNTEAFF,TGTGCCAGTACCACTAGCGGCAGGCCCTTGAACACTGAAGCTTTCTTT
TRBJ2-3,TRBV9,-,14,-,CASSAYQGGNTQYF,TGTGCCAGCAGCGCCTACCAGGGCGGTAATACGCAGTATTTT
TRBJ2-2,TRBV3-1/TRBV3-2,-,14,-,CASSQDLNTGELFF,TGTGCCAGCAGCCAAGATCTAAACACCGGGGAGCTGTTTTTT
TRBJ2-2,TRBV10-3,-,14,TRBD2,CAIRDGLAFGELFF,TGTGCCATCCGGGACGGACTAGCCTTCGGGGAGCTGTTTTTT
TRBJ1-2,TRBV4-1,few,16,-,CASSQGATSGDYGYTF,TGCGCCAGCAGCCAAGGAGCGACGTCGGGAGACTATGGCTACACCTTC
TRBJ2-7,TRBV6-1,-,15,TRBD1,CASSEYRGSSYEQYF,TGTGCCAGCAGTGAATACAGGGGGAGCTCCTACGAGCAGTACTTC
TRBJ1-2,TRBV24-1,few,13,-,CATSDLPRVGYTF,TGTGCCACCAGTGATTTGCCTCGGGTTGGCTACACCTTC
TRBJ2-1,TRBV27,-,15,TRBD2,CASSLTLSGPNEQFF,TGTGCCAGCAGTTTAACTCTTAGCGGGCCCAATGAGCAGTTCTTC
TRBJ2-5,TRBV27,-,12,-,CASSFSQETQYF,TGTGCCAGCAGTTTTAGTCAAGAGACCCAGTACTTC
TRBJ2-2,TRBV7-2,-,15,TRBD2,CASSVGTTTTGELFF,TGTGCCAGCAGCGTAGGGACTACGACCACCGGGGAGCTGTTTTTT
TRBJ1-1,TRBV10-2,-,13,-,CASSDQGMGEAFF,TGCGCCAGCAGTGATCAGGGAATGGGTGAAGCTTTCTTT
TRBJ2-7,TRBV3-1/TRBV3-2,many,15,TRBD2,CASSLSTGTSGEQYF,TGTGCCAGCAGCCTATCTACCGGGACTAGCGGCGAGCAGTACTTC